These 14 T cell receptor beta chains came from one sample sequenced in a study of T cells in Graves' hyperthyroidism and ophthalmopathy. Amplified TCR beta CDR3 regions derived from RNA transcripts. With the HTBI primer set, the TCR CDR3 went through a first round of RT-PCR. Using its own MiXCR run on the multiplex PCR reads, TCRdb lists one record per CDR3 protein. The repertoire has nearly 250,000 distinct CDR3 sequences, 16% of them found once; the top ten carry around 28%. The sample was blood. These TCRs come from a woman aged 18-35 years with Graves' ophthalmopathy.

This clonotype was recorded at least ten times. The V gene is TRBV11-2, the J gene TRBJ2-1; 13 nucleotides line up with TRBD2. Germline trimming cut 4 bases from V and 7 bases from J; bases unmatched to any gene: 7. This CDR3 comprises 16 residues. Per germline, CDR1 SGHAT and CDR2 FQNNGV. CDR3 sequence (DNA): TGTGCCAGCAGCTACATACTAGCGGGGGGGCGGAATGAGCAGTTCTTC. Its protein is CASSYILAGGRNEQFF.

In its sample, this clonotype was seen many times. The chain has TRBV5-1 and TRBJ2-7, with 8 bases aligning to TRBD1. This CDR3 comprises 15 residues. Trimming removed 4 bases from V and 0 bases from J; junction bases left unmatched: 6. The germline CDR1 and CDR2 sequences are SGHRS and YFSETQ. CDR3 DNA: TGCGCCAGCAGCCAAGACAGGGGTAGCTCCTACGAGCAGTACTTC. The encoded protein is CASSQDRGSSYEQYF.

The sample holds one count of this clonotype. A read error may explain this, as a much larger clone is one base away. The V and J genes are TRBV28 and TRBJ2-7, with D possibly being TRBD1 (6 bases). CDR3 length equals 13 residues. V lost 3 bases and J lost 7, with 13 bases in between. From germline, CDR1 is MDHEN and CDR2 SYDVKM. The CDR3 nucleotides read TGTGCCAGCAGTTTCCAGGGGCGGAATGAGCAGTACTTC. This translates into CASSFQGRNEQYF.

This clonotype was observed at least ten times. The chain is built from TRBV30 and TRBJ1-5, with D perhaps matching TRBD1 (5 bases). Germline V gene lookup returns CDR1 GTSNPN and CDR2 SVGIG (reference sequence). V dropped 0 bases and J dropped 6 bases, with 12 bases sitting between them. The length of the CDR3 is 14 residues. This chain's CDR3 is CAWSVYGQGQPQHF. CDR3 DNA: TGTGCCTGGAGTGTATACGGGCAGGGTCAGCCCCAGCATTTT.

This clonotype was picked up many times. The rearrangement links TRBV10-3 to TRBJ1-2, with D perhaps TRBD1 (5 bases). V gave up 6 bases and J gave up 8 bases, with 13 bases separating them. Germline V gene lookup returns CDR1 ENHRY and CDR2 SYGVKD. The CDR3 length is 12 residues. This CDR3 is CAISPERDGYTF. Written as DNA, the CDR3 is TGTGCCATCAGCCCGGAGAGGGACGGCTACACCTTC.

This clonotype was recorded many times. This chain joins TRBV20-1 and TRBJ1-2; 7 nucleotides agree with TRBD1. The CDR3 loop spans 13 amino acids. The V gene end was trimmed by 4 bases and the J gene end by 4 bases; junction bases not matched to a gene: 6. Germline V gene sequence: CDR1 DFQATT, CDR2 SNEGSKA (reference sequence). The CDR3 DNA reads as TGCAGTGCTACCAAAAGGACAGGCTATGGCTACACCTTC. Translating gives CSATKRTGYGYTF.

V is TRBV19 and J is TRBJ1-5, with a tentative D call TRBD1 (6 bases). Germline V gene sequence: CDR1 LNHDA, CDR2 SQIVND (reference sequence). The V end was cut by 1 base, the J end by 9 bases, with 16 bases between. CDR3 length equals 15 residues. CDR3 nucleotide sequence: TGTGCCAGTAGTATAGTAGGAGGGGGGGGGGCGCCCCAGCATTTT. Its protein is CASSIVGGGGAPQHF.

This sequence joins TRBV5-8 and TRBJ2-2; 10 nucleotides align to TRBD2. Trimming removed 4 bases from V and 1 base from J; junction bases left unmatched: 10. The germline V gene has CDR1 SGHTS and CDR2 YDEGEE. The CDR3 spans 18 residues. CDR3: CASSRAASGRGNTGELFF. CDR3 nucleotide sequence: TGTGCCAGCAGCCGGGCAGCTAGCGGGAGAGGGAACACCGGGGAGCTGTTTTTT.

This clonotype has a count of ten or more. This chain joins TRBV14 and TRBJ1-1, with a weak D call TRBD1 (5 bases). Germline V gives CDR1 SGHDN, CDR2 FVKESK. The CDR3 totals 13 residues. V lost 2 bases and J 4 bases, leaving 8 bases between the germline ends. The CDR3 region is CASSQQGTTEAFF. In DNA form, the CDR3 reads TGTGCCAGCAGCCAACAGGGTACCACTGAAGCTTTCTTT. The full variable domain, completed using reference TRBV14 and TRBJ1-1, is EAGVTQFPSHSVIEKGQTVTLRCDPISGHDNLYWYRRVMGKEIKFLLHFVKESKQDESGMPNNRFLAERTGGTYSTLKVQPAELEDSGVYFCASSQQGTTEAFFGQGTRLTVV.

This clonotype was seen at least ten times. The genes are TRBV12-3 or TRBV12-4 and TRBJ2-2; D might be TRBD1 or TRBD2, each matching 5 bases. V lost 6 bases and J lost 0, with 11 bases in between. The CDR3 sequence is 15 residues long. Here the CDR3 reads CASRFGTTNTGELFF. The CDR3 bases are TGTGCCAGCAGATTCGGGACGACGAACACCGGGGAGCTGTTTTTT.

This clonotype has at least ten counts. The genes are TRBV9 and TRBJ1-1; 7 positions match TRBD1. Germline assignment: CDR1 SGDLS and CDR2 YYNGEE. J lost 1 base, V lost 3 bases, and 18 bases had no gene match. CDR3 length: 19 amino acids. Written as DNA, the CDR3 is TGTGCCAGCAGCGCGAGACCAGGGGGGGGGGGCCCTGCGAACACTGAAGCTTTCTTT. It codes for CASSARPGGGGPANTEAFF.

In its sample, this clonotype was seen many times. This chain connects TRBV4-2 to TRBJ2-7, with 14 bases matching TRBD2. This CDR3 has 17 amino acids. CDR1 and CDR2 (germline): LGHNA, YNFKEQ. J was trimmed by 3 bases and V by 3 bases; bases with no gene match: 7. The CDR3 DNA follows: TGTGCCAGCAGCCAGGACGGGACTAGCGGGAGCTACTACGAGCAGTACTTC. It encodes CASSQDGTSGSYYEQYF.

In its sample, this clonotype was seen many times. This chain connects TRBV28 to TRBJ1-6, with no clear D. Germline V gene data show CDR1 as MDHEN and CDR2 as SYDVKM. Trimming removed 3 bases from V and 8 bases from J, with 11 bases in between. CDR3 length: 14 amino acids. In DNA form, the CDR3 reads TGTGCCAGCAGTTTCGCCCAGGCTTATTCACCCCTCCACTTT. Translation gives CASSFAQAYSPLHF.

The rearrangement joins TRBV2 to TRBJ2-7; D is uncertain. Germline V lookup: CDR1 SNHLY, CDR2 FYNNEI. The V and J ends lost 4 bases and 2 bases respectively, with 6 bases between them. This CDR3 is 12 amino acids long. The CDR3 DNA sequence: TGTGCCAGCAGTGTCCTGACCTACGAGCAGTACTTC. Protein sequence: CASSVLTYEQYF.